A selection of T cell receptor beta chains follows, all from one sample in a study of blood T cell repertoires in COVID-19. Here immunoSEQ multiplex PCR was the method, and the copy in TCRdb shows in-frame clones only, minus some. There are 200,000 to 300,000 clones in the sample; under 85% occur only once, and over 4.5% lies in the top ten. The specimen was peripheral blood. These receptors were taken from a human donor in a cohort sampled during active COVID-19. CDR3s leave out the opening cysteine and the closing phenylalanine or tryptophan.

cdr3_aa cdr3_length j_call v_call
SVDGTSGRAPDTQY 14 TRBJ2-3 TRBV29-1
ASSLGQGNQPQH 12 TRBJ1-5 TRBV7-9
ASSLSGTGHRETQY 14 TRBJ2-5 TRBV5-4
ASSSRTGFESEQY 13 TRBJ2-7 TRBV7-2
ASTSFGGAIEAF 12 TRBJ1-1 TRBV19
ASSGTGGNEKLF 12 TRBJ1-4 TRBV19
ASNGGPGQGLYEQY 14 TRBJ2-7 TRBV7-9
ASSHSNQGSYGYT 13 TRBJ1-2 TRBV4-1
ASSVRDRGNTGELF 14 TRBJ2-2 TRBV9
ASSEGSAGLYGYT 13 TRBJ1-2 TRBV6-1
ASRLPGTGRNEQF 13 TRBJ2-1 TRBV11-2
ASSYQGGSQGELF 13 TRBJ2-2 TRBV7-2
ASSPQMTGYETQY 13 TRBJ2-5 TRBV27
ASSLASGPSYNEQF 14 TRBJ2-1 TRBV11-2
ASSPEEDTQY 10 TRBJ2-3 TRBV7-9
ASSYSRRGHQETQY 14 TRBJ2-5 TRBV6-5
ASSSPGGSPRSEKLF 15 TRBJ1-4 TRBV7-9
ASSIGANGANVLT 13 TRBJ2-6 TRBV19
AWSQGARKAF 10 TRBJ1-1 TRBV30
ASSEGQNTEAF 11 TRBJ1-1 TRBV9
ASSEISSYEQY 11 TRBJ2-7 TRBV10-2
ASSLALGQGNEKLF 14 TRBJ1-4 TRBV5-4
ASTLDRANTEAF 12 TRBJ1-1 TRBV6-5